The rows below give T cell receptor beta chains drawn from one sample of a study of blood T cells in healthy people across ages. TCRdb redid the calling of the 5' RACE reads with MiXCR, one entry per CDR3 protein. The sample comprises about 1.5 million distinct CDR3 sequences, approximately 39% of which are singletons, and over 3.5% rests with the top ten. Sequenced material: blood. These receptor sequences come from a woman aged 18-35 years in good health. The CDR3 runs from the conserved cysteine through the conserved F or W. A D gene is named only where the DNA matches it firmly. Clone size is stated in some rows and not others, as once, few, many or a class when expanded.

>-|TRBD2|TRBV3-1|TRBJ2-5
CATGTSGKETQYF
TGTGCCACCGGGACTAGCGGCAAAGAGACCCAGTACTTC
>-|TRBD2|TRBV28|TRBJ2-7
CASSSPWASGTYEQYF
TGTGCCAGCAGTTCGCCCTGGGCTAGCGGTACCTACGAGCAGTACTTC
>-|-|TRBV13|TRBJ2-5
CASSSPFGRETQYF
TGTGCCAGCAGCTCCCCCTTTGGGCGGGAGACCCAGTACTTC
>-|-|TRBV27|TRBJ2-1
CASSSARDYSYNEQFF
TGTGCCAGCAGCTCCGCGCGGGATTACTCCTACAATGAGCAGTTCTTC
>-|-|TRBV4-1|TRBJ2-7
CASSQGSPGYEQYF
TGCGCCAGCAGCCAAGGCTCCCCAGGGTACGAGCAGTACTTC
>-|TRBD1|TRBV4-3|TRBJ1-2
CASSQDIGQGGSATYGYTF
TGCGCCAGCAGCCAAGATATAGGACAGGGGGGCTCAGCTACCTATGGCTACACCTTC
>once|TRBD2|TRBV5-1|TRBJ2-7
CASSLQAGVSYNEQYF
TGCGCCAGCAGCTTGCAAGCGGGGGTCTCCTACAATGAGCAGTACTTC
>-|TRBD1|TRBV27|TRBJ1-6
CASKAGTDNNSPLHF
TGTGCCAGCAAGGCTGGGACAGACAATAATTCACCCCTCCACTTT
>-|-|TRBV7-2|TRBJ1-2
CASSLEPRYSADTF
TGTGCCAGCAGCTTAGAACCCCGGTATAGTGCCGACACCTTC
>-|TRBD1|TRBV30|TRBJ2-7
CAWTTGGYEQYF
TGTGCCTGGACGACAGGGGGCTACGAGCAGTACTTC
>-|-|TRBV20-1|TRBJ1-2
CSALLRGGYTF
TGCAGTGCCCTATTGCGGGGCGGCTACACCTTC
>-|-|TRBV7-8|TRBJ1-4
CASSLKRGAGEKLFF
TGTGCCAGCAGCTTAAAAAGGGGGGCGGGGGAAAAACTGTTTTTT
>many|-|TRBV6-5|TRBJ1-2
CASSYRGRNYGYTF
TGTGCCAGCAGTTACCGGGGACGGAACTATGGCTACACCTTC
>-|-|TRBV6-2/TRBV6-3|TRBJ2-7
CASNQEYFYKQYF
TGTGCCAGCAACCAAGAGTACTTCTACAAGCAGTACTTC
>-|TRBD1|TRBV20-1|TRBJ1-1
CSARLTGGGGNTEAFF
TGCAGTGCTAGACTTACAGGGGGCGGGGGGAACACTGAAGCTTTCTTT
>few|TRBD2|TRBV10-3|TRBJ2-5
CAITPSGGALHEQYF
TGTGCCATCACCCCCAGCGGGGGGGCCCTTCATGAGCAGTACTTC